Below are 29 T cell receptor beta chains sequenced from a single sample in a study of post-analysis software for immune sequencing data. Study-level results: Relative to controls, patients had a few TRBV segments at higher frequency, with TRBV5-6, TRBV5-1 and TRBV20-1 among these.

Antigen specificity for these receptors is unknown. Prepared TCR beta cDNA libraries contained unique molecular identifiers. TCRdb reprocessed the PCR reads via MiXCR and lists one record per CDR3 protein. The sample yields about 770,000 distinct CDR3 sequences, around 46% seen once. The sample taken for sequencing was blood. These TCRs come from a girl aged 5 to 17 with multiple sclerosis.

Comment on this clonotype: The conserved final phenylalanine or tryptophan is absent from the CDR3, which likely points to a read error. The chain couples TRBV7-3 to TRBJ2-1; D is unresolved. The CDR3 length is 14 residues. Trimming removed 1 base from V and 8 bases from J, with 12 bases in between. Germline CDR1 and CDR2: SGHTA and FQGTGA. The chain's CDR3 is CASSLRVGLDEQFI. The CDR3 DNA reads TGTGCCAGCAGCTTAAGGGTAGGGCTTGATGAGCAGTTCATC.

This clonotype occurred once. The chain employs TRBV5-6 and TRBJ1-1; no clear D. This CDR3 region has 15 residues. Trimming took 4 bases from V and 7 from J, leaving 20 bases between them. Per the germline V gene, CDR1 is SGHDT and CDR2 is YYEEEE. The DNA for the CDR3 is TGTGCCAGCAGCCCGTTGGCAGGTCGAGACATTGAAGCTTTCTTT. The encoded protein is CASSPLAGRDIEAFF.

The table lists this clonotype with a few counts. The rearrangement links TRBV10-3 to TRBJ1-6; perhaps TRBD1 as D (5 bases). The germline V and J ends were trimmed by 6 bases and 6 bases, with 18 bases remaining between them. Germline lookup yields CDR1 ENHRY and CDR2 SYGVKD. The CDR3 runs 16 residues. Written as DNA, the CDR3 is TGTGCCATCAGGTCCTCCGACAGAGAGGGTAATTCACCCCTCCACTTT. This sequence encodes CAIRSSDREGNSPLHF.

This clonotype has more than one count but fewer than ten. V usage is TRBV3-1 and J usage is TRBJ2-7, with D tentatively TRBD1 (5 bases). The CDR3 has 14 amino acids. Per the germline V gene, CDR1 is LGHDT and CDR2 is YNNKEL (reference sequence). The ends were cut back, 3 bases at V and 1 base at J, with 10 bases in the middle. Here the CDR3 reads CASSHSTGSYEQYF. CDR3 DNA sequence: TGTGCCAGCAGCCATTCTACAGGTTCCTACGAGCAGTACTTC.

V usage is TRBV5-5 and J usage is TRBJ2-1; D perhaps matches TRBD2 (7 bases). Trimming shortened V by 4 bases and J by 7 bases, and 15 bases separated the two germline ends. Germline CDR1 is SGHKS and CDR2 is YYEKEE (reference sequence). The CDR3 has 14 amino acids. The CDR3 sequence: CASSQRGGFNEQFF. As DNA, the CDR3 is TGTGCCAGCAGCCAAAGGGGGGGGTTTAATGAGCAGTTCTTC. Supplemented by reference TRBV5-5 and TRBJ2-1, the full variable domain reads DAGVTQSPTHLIKTRGQQVTLRCSPISGHKSVSWYQQVLGQGPQFIFQYYEKEERGRGNFPDRFSARQFPNYSSELNVNALLLGDSALYLCASSQRGGFNEQFFGPGTRLTVL.

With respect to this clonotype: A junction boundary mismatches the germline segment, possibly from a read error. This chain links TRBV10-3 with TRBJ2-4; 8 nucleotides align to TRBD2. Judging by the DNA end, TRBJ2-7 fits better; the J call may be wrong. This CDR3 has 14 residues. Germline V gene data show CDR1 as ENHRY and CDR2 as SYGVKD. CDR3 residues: CVIRGGTGPYEQYF. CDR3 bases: TGTGTCATCCGCGGGGGGACTGGGCCCTACGAGCAGTACTTC.

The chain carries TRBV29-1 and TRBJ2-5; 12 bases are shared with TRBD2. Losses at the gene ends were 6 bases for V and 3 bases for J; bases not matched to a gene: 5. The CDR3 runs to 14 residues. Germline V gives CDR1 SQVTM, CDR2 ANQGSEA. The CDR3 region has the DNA TGCAGCGTCCCAGGACTAGCGGGAAAAGAGACCCAGTACTTC. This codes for CSVPGLAGKETQYF.

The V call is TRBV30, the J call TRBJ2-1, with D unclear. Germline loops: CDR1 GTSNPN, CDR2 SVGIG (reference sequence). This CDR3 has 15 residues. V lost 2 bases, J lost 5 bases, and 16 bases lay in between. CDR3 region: CAWSFPKARHNEQFF. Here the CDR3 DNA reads TGTGCCTGGAGTTTCCCCAAGGCGCGGCACAATGAGCAGTTCTTC.

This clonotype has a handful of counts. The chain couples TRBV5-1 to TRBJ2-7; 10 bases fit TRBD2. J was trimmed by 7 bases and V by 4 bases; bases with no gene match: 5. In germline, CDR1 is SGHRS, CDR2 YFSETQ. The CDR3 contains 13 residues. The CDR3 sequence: CASSTGLAEEQYF. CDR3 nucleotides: TGCGCCAGCAGCACCGGACTAGCGGAGGAGCAGTACTTC.

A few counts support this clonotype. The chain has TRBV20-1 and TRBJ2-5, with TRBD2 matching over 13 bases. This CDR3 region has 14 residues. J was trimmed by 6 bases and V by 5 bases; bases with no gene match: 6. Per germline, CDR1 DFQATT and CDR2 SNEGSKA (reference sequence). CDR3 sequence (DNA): TGCAGTGCTTCACTAGCGGGAGGGCGACAGACCCAGTACTTC. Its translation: CSASLAGGRQTQYF.

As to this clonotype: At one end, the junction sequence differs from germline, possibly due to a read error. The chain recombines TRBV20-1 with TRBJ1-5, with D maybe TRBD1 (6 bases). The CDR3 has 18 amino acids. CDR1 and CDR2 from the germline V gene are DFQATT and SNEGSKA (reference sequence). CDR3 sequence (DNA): TGCAGTGTTAGAGATCCCGGGATAGGGGGTAGTCGCAATCAGCCCCAGCATTTT. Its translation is CSVRDPGIGGSRNQPQHF.

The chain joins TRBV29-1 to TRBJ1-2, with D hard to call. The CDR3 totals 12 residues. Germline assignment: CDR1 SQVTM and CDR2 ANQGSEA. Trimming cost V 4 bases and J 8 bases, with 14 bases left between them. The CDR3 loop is CSVGLGEYGYTF. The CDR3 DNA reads TGCAGCGTTGGGCTTGGGGAATACGGCTACACCTTC.

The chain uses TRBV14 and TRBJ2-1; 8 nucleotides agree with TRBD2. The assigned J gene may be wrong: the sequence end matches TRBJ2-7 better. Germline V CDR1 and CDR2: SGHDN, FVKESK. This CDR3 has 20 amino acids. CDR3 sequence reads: CASSQEEGSQREGFRYEQYF. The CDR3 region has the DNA TGTGCCAGCAGCCAAGAAGAAGGTTCTCAACGGGAGGGCTTCCGATACGAGCAGTACTTC.

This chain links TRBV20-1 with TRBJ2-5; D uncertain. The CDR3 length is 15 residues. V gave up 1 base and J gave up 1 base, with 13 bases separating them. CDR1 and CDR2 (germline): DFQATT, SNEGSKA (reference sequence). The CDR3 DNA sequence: TGCAGTGCTAGAGCCTACCGGCAGGCCCAAGAGACCCAGTACTTC. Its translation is CSARAYRQAQETQYF.

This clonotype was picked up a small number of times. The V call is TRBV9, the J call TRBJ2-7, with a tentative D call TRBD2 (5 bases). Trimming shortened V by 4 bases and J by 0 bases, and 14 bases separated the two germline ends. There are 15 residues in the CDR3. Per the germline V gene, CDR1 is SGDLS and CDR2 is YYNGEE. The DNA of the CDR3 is TGTGCCAGCAGCCCGTCGGACTTTGCCTCCTACGAGCAGTACTTC. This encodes CASSPSDFASYEQYF.

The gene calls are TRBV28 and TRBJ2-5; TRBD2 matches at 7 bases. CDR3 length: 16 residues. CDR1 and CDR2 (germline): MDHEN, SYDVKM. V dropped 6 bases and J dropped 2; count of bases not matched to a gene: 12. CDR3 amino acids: CASSPGEVGGQETQYF. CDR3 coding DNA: TGTGCCAGCAGCCCTGGGGAGGTCGGGGGGCAAGAGACCCAGTACTTC.

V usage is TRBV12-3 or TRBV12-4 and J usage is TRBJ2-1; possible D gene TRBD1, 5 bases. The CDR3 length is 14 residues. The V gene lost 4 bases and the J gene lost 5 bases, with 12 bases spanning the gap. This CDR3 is CASSSRQTNNEQFF. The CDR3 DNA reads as TGTGCCAGCAGTTCTCGACAGACGAACAATGAGCAGTTCTTC.

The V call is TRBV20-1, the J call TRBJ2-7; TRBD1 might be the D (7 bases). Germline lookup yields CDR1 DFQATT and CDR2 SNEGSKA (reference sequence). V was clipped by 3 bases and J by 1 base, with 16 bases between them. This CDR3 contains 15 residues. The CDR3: CSARMIQGTSYEQYF. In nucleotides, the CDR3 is TGCAGTGCTAGGATGATACAGGGGACTTCCTACGAGCAGTACTTC.

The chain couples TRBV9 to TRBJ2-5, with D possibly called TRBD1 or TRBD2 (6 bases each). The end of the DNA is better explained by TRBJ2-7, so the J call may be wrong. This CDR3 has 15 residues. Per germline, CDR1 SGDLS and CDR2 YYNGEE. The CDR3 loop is CASSPEGGSGYEQYF. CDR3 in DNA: TGTGCCAGCAGCCCGGAGGGGGGTAGCGGTTACGAGCAGTACTTC.

CDR3 sequence reads: CAITQAPDYNEQFF. CDR3 nucleotides: TGTGCCATCACCCAAGCGCCCGACTACAATGAGCAGTTCTTC. The chain recombines TRBV10-3 with TRBJ2-1, with D uncertain. The CDR3 contains 14 residues. CDR1 and CDR2 from the germline V gene are ENHRY and SYGVKD. V lost 7 bases, J lost 3 bases, and 13 bases lay in between.

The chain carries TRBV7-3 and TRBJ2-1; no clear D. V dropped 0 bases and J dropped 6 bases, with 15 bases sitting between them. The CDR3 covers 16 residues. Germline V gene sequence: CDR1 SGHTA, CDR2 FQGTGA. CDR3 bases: TGTGCCAGCAGCTTAACGGGCCCCCCAACGGGCAATGAGCAGTTCTTC. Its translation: CASSLTGPPTGNEQFF.

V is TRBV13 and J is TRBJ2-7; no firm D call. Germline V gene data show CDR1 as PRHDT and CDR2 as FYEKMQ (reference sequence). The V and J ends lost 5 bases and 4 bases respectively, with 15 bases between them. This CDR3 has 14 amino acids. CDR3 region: CASSGRLSGYEQYF. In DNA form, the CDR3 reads TGTGCCAGCAGCGGACGGCTCTCAGGATACGAGCAGTACTTC.

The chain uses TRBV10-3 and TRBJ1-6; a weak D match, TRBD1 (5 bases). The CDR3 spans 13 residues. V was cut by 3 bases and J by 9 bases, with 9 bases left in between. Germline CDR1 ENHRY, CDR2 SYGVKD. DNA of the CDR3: TGTGCCATCAGTGAAGGGGAGGGTTCACCCCTCCACTTT. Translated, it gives CAISEGEGSPLHF.

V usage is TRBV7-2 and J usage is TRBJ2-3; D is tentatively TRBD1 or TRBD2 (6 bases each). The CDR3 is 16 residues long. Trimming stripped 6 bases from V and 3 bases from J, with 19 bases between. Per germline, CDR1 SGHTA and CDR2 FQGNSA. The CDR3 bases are TGTGCCAGCAGTCCCCATAGGGGGACTGGTACAGATACGCAGTATTTT. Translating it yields CASSPHRGTGTDTQYF.

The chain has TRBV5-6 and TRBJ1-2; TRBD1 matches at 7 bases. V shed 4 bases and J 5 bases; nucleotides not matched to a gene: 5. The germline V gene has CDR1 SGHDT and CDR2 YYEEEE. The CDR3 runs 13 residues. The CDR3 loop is CASSPGDSYGYTF. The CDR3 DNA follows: TGTGCCAGCAGCCCCGGGGACAGTTATGGCTACACCTTC.

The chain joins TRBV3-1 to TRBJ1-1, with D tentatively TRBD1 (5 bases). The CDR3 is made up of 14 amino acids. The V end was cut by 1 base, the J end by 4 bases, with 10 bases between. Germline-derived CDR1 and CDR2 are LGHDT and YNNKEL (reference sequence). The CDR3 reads CASSQGGMGTEAFF. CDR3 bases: TGTGCCAGCAGCCAAGGGGGCATGGGCACTGAAGCTTTCTTT.

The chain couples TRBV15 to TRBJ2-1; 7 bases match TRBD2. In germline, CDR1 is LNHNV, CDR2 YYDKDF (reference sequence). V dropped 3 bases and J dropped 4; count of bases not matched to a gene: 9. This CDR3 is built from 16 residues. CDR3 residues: CATSRSIGRSYNEQFF. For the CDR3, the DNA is TGTGCCACCAGCAGGTCGATCGGGAGGTCGTACAATGAGCAGTTCTTC.

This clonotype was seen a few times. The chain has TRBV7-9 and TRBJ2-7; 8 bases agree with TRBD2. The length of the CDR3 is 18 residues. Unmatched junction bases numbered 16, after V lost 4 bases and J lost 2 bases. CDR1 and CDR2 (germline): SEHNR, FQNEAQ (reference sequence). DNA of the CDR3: TGTGCCAGCAGCTCCCCTGCCGCTTCCGGGACTAGGGCCTACGAGCAGTACTTC. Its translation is CASSSPAASGTRAYEQYF.

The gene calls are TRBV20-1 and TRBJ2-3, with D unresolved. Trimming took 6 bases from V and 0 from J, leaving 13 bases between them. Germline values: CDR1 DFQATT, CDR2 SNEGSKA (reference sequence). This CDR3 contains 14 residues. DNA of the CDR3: TGCAGTGCCCCTAGGCTGTCTAGCACAGATACGCAGTATTTT. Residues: CSAPRLSSTDTQYF.